One T cell receptor beta chain is described in this entry. This entry comes from a study of blood T cell repertoires in COVID-19. V dropped 6 bases and J dropped 6; count of bases not matched to a gene: 5. The CDR3 length is 13 residues. The germline gives CDR1 MNHEY, CDR2 SVGAGI. Participants had their cohort set by participant-reported clinical history. TCRdb's table, derived via immunoSEQ multiplex PCR, lists solely in-frame clones and lacks some. The sample gives around 260,000 clones, around 80% of which show up once; 4.1% is in the top ten. V usage is TRBV6-5 and J usage is TRBJ1-1; the match to TRBD1 covers 9 bases. The material sequenced was PBMCs or T cells enriched from blood (not recorded which). This TCR was recovered from a man between 25 and 39 years old with acute COVID-19. The CDR3 reads CASSRDRDPEAFF. DNA of the CDR3: TGTGCCAGCAGCCGGGACAGGGATCCTGAAGCTTTCTTT.